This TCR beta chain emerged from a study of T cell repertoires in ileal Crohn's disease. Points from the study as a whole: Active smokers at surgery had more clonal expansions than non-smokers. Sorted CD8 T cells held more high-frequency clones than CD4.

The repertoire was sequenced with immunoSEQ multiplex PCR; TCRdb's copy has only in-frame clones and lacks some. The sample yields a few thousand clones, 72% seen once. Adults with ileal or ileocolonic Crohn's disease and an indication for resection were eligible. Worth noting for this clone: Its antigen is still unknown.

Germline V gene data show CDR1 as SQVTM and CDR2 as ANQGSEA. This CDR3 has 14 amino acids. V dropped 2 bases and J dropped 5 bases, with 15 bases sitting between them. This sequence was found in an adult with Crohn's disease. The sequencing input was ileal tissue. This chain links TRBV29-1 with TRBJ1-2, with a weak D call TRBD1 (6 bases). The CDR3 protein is CSVESGADFYGYTF. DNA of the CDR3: TGCAGCGTTGAATCAGGGGCCGACTTTTATGGCTACACCTTC.